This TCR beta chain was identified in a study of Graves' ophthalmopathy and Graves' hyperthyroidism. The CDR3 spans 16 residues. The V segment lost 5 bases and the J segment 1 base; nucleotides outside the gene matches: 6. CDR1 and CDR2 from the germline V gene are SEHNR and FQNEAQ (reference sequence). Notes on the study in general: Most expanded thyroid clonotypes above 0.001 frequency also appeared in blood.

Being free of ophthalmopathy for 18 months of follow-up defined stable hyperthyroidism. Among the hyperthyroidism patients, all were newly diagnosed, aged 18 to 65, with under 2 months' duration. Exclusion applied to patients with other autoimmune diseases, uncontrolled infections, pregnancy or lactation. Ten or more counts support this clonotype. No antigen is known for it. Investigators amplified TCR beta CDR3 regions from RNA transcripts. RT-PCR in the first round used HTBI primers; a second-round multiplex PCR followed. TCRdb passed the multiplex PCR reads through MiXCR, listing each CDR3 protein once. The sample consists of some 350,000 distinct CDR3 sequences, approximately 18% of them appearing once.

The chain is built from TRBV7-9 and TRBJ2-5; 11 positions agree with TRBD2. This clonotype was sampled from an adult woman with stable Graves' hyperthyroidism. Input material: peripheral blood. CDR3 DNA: TGTGCCAGCAGCCCAGGACTAGCGGGTTCCCAAGAGACCCAGTACTTC. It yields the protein CASSPGLAGSQETQYF.